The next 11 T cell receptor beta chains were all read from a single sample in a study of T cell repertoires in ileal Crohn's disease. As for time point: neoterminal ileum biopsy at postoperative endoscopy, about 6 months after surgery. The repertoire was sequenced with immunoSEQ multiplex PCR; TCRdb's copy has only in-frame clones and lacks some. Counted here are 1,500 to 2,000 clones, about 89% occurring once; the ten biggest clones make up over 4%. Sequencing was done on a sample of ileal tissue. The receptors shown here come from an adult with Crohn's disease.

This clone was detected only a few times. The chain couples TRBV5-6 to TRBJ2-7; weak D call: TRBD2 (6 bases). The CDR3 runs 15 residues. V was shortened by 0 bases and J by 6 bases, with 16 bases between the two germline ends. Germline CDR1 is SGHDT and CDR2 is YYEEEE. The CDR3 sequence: CASSLVAVRGGEQYF. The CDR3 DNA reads TGTGCCAGCAGCTTGGTAGCGGTCAGAGGTGGCGAGCAGTACTTC. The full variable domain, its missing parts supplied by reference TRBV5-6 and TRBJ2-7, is DAGVTQSPTHLIKTRGQQVTLRCSPKSGHDTVSWYQQALGQGPQFIFQYYEEEERQRGNFPDRFSGHQFPNYSSELNVNALLLGDSALYLCASSLVAVRGGEQYFGPGTRLTVT.

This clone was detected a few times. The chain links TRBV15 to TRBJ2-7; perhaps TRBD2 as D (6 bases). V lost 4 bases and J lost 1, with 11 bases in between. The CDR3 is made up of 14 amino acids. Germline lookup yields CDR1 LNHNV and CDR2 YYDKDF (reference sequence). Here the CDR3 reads CATSKYRESYEQYF. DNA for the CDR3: TGTGCCACCAGCAAATACCGGGAGTCCTACGAGCAGTACTTC.

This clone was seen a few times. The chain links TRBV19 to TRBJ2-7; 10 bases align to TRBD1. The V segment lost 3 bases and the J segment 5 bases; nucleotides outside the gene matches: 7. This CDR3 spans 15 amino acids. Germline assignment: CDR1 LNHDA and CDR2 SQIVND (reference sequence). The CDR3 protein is CASSMDRDRGNEQYF. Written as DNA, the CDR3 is TGTGCCAGTAGTATGGACCGGGACAGGGGCAACGAGCAGTACTTC.

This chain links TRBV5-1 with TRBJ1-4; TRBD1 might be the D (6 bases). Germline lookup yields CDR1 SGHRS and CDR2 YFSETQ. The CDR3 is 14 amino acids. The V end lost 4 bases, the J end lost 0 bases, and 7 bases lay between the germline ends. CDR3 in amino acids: CASSHRATNEKLFF. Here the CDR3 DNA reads TGCGCCAGCAGCCACAGGGCAACTAATGAAAAACTGTTTTTT.

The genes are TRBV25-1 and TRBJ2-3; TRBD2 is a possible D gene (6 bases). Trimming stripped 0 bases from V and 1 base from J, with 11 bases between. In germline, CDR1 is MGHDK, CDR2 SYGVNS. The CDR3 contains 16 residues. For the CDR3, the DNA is TGTGCCAGCAGTGAATACCGGGGCGGGGGCACAGATACGCAGTATTTT. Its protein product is CASSEYRGGGTDTQYF.

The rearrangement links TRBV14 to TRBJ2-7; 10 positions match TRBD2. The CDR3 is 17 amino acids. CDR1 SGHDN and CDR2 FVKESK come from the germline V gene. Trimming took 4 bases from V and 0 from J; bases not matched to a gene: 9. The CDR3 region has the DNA TGTGCCAGCAGCCCTCTCCAGACTAGCGGGCGCTCCTACGAGCAGTACTTC. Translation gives CASSPLQTSGRSYEQYF. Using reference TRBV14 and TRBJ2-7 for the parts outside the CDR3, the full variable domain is EAGVTQFPSHSVIEKGQTVTLRCDPISGHDNLYWYRRVMGKEIKFLLHFVKESKQDESGMPNNRFLAERTGGTYSTLKVQPAELEDSGVYFCASSPLQTSGRSYEQYFGPGTRLTVT.

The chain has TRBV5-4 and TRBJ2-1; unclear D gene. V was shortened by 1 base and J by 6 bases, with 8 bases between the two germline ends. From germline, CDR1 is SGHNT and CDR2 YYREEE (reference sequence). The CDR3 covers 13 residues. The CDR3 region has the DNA TGTGCCAGCAGCTTGACAGTCACCAATGAGCAGTTCTTC. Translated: CASSLTVTNEQFF.

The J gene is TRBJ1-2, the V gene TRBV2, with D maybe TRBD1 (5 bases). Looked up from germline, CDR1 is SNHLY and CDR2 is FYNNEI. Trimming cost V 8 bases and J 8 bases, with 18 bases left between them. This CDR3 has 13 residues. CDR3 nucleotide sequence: TGTGCCAGCTTACCAAGGGTGGGGCCCGGCTACACCTTC. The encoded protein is CASLPRVGPGYTF.

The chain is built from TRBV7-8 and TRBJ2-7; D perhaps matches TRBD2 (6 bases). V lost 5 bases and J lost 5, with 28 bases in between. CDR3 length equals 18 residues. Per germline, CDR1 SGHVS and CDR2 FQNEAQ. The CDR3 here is CASSPTRSSVRSPHEQYF. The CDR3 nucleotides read TGTGCCAGCAGCCCAACCCGGTCTAGCGTCAGATCCCCTCACGAGCAGTACTTC.

The CDR3 DNA is TGTGCCAGTAGTCCCCGACAGGGAACCTACGAGCAGTACTTC. This gives the protein CASSPRQGTYEQYF. The V gene is TRBV19, the J gene TRBJ2-7, with 7 positions matching TRBD1. V lost 5 bases and J lost 2; bases outside the gene matches: 6. The CDR3 covers 14 residues. Germline values: CDR1 LNHDA, CDR2 SQIVND (reference sequence).

The CDR3 region has the DNA TGTGCCAGCAGTCCTTTCGTGGAGGTTCAGCCCCAGCATTTT. It translates to CASSPFVEVQPQHF. The rearrangement uses TRBV27 and TRBJ1-5; D is unresolved. The V gene lost 5 bases and the J gene lost 6 bases, with 14 bases spanning the gap. This CDR3 region has 14 residues. Germline V CDR1 and CDR2: MNHEY, SMNVEV (reference sequence).